The sequence of this TCR beta chain was determined in a study of CD8+CD57+ T cells in acquired aplastic anemia. Study as a whole: Each DNA sample taken from sorted CD4+ and CD8+ cells came to about 3.4 ug on average.

Study-wide findings and caveats: Patients and controls shared over 25 CD8+ CDR3 sequences, which appeared highly expressed in patients and within their immunodominant clones.

This clonotype was counted a single time. The antigen is not known. Investigators profiled TCR beta VDJ and CDR3 from genomic DNA template. TCRdb processed the reads anew with MiXCR; each CDR3 protein has one entry. The data hold roughly 420,000 distinct CDR3 sequences, with roughly 68% observed a single time. This CDR3 spans 13 amino acids. Trimming pared 11 bases from V and 14 bases from J, leaving 27 bases between. Per germline, CDR1 SGHVS and CDR2 FNYEAQ. This TCR came from a human donor in good health, serving as a control. V and J are TRBV7-6 and TRBJ1-2; D might be TRBD1 (6 bases). Sequencing was carried out using sorted CD4+, CD8+, or CD8+CD57+ T cells (not recorded which) from PBMCs. CDR3 residues: CACRGHGGRGETF. CDR3 bases: TGTGCCTGCCGGGGCCACGGGGGGCGAGGCGAGACCTTC.